One and the same sample provided the 6 T cell receptor beta chains below, sequenced in a study of STAT5B mutations in CD4+ large granular lymphocyte leukemia. Using immunoSEQ multiplex PCR, the repertoire was profiled, and TCRdb retains in-frame clones only, with some absent. The repertoire includes about 24,000 clones, 78% of them detected once, and 0.35% to 0.5% sits in the top ten. Sample: CD4+ T cells from blood buffy coats. Receptors were obtained from a human donor in good health.

For the CDR3, the DNA is TGCAGTGCTCAAAAGGGGACCCAGTACTTC. Amino acid sequence: CSAQKGTQYF. The chain combines TRBV20-1 with TRBJ2-5; no definite D call. The CDR3 length is 10 residues. CDR1 is DFQATT, CDR2 SNEGSKA, per germline (reference sequence). With 5 bases removed from V and 7 bases from J, the gap between germline ends came to 8 bases.

The V gene is TRBV5-4, the J gene TRBJ1-1; no firm D call. There are 14 residues in the CDR3. Deletions cut 4 bases from V and 0 bases from J, with 10 bases between. CDR1 is SGHNT and CDR2 is YYREEE in the germline V gene (reference sequence). CDR3 nucleotide sequence: TGTGCCAGCAGCCGCTGGGGAGTGAACACTGAAGCTTTCTTT. This gives the protein CASSRWGVNTEAFF.

The rearrangement links TRBV19 to TRBJ1-5, with D perhaps matching TRBD1 (5 bases). The CDR3 is 14 amino acids. Germline CDR1 LNHDA, CDR2 SQIVND (reference sequence). Trimming left V 6 bases short and J 1 base short, with 10 bases between. The CDR3 loop is CASSTGGSNQPQHF. CDR3 in DNA: TGTGCCAGTAGCACGGGGGGGAGCAATCAGCCCCAGCATTTT.

V usage is TRBV30 and J usage is TRBJ2-2; 8 bases fit TRBD2. The CDR3 contains 15 residues. After removal of 0 bases from V and 6 bases from J, the junction contained 6 bases not matched to a gene. Per germline, CDR1 GTSNPN and CDR2 SVGIG (reference sequence). CDR3 coding DNA: TGTGCCTGGAGTGTACGACTAGCGAAAGCCGGGGAGCTGTTTTTT. It is translated as CAWSVRLAKAGELFF. The full variable domain, with the rest looked up from reference TRBV30 and TRBJ2-2, is SQTIHQWPATLVQPVGSPLSLECTVEGTSNPNLYWYRQAAGRGLQLLFYSVGIGQISSEVPQNLSASRPQDRQFILSSKKLLLSDSGFYLCAWSVRLAKAGELFFGEGSRLTVL.

For this clone: At one of its ends the junction is not consistent with the germline gene, which may arise from a read error. This chain joins TRBV5-1 and TRBJ1-4; 9 positions match TRBD1. The CDR3 is 16 amino acids. Germline CDR1 is SGHRS and CDR2 is YFSETQ. The CDR3 region is CASRLGQGGTNEKLFF. The CDR3 DNA sequence: TGCGCCAGCAGATTGGGACAGGGCGGAACTAATGAAAAACTGTTTTTT. The complete variable domain, with remaining parts taken from reference TRBV5-1 and TRBJ1-4, reads KAGVTQTPRYLIKTRGQQVTLSCSPISGHRSVSWYQQTPGQGLQFLFEYFSETQRNKGNFPGRFSGRQFSNSRSEMNVSTLELGDSALYLCASRLGQGGTNEKLFFGSGTQLSVL.

This clone was found a few times. V and J are TRBV7-6 and TRBJ1-1, with D perhaps TRBD1 (5 bases). Germline-derived CDR1 and CDR2 are SGHVS and FNYEAQ. The germline V and J ends were trimmed by 2 bases and 6 bases, with 13 bases remaining between them. This CDR3 is built from 14 residues. The CDR3 coding sequence is TGTGCCAGCAGCTTACGGGGCGGGAGCGCTGAAGCTTTCTTT. It is translated as CASSLRGGSAEAFF.